This T cell receptor beta chain was found in a study of memory CD4+ T cells and cytomegalovirus serostatus (dated by TCRdb to the late 2010s). In the study overall: A total of about 35 healthy Belgian adults, of whom 9 were CMV seropositive and 24 were CMV seronegative, were included in the cohort. CD4+ memory TCRbeta repertoires of a Belgian cohort with known cytomegalovirus serostatus were sequenced in order to replicate a published TCR-based CMV serostatus classifier.

Turning to this clone: Its cognate antigen has yet to be identified. No clone much larger than this one lies a single base away; base qualities are absent. This CDR3 is also generated by other DNA sequences in the sample.

Overall study outcomes, separate from this receptor: Among the 164 previously reported CMV-associated TCRbeta sequences, 67 showed up in the CD4+ memory repertoires, with each one found in between one and five individuals. The results were read as suggesting that the CMV-associated TCR signature is, for the most part, present in the CD4+ memory repertoire. On the Belgian cohort, the classifier based on the original framework reached a median bootstrapped AUC of 0.95, with a 95% CI of 0.76-1.00. Only CD4+CD45RO+ memory cells were sequenced, unlike the original study, which covered naive and memory CD4+ and CD8+ populations. For CMV serostatus prediction, a median bootstrapped AUC of roughly 0.94 was reached with the original framework, and a median bootstrapped AUC of approximately 0.89 was reached with a US-trained random forest.

The trim is 0 bases for V and 0 bases for J, with a gap of 6 bases between the germline ends. The CDR1 and CDR2 encoded by the germline V gene (reference sequence) are LNHNV and YYDKDF. The CDR3, from cysteine to phenylalanine, totals 14 residues. Of all the DNA, just the CDR3 is kept, 42 bases in frame from base 1. The Quick-DNA Microprep Kit was used to extract genomic DNA from the sorted cells. Amplification of TCRbeta DNA was done with the immunoSEQ hsTCRbeta kit, following the protocol from the manufacturer. TCRbeta libraries were sequenced on an Illumina MiSeq instrument. The paper's processing steps were these. Removing out-of-frame sequences left roughly 2.4 million distinct TCRbeta sequences, an average of roughly 63,000 per individual. Each individual was scored according to the count of roughly 170 previously reported CMV-associated TCRbeta sequences and the total productive distinct TCRbeta count. A beta-binomial model was reimplemented in Python, and random forests from scikit-learn, run with default parameters, were trained on data from the US cohort. Classifier performance on the Belgian cohort was summarized as median AUC with percentile confidence intervals over 10,000 bootstrap iterations. TCRdb limited this immuneACCESS table to in-frame rearrangements with V and J called. A share of clones is missing; checked studies link under half to unresolved V genes, and the rest is unexplained. V, J and clone size reflect that table, while D and trimming were determined from the DNA. Counted in this sample were 40,000 to 55,000 clones; around four fifths of them appeared once. The ten biggest clones cover 0.67% of the sample.

Single viable CD3+CD4+CD8-CD45RO+ cells were sorted as memory CD4+ T cells on a FACSAria II. CMV serostatus was determined using a Roche Elecsys assay that detects serum IgG against CMV pp150, pp28, p38 and p52. After the samples were thawed, total CD4+ T cells were enriched through positive selection using CD4 magnetic microbeads. Samples originated from another study that specifically interrogated the CD4+ T cell memory repertoire. Peripheral blood mononuclear cells were isolated and cryopreserved following standard operating procedures; serum was stored at -80 °C. The staining used CD3-PerCP (BW264/56), CD4-APC (RPA-T4), CD45RO-PE (UCHT1) and CD8-Pacific Orange (3B5) antibodies, and Sytox blue was used to exclude non-viable cells.

The sample comprised memory CD4+ T cells from blood. This receptor chain uses TRBV15 and TRBJ2-7; the D gene is unclear. This TCR came from an adult in good health and CMV-seronegative. The nucleotides read TGTGCCACCAGCAGAGATCGTAGCTCCTACGAGCAGTACTTC. Translation gives CATSRDRSSYEQYF.